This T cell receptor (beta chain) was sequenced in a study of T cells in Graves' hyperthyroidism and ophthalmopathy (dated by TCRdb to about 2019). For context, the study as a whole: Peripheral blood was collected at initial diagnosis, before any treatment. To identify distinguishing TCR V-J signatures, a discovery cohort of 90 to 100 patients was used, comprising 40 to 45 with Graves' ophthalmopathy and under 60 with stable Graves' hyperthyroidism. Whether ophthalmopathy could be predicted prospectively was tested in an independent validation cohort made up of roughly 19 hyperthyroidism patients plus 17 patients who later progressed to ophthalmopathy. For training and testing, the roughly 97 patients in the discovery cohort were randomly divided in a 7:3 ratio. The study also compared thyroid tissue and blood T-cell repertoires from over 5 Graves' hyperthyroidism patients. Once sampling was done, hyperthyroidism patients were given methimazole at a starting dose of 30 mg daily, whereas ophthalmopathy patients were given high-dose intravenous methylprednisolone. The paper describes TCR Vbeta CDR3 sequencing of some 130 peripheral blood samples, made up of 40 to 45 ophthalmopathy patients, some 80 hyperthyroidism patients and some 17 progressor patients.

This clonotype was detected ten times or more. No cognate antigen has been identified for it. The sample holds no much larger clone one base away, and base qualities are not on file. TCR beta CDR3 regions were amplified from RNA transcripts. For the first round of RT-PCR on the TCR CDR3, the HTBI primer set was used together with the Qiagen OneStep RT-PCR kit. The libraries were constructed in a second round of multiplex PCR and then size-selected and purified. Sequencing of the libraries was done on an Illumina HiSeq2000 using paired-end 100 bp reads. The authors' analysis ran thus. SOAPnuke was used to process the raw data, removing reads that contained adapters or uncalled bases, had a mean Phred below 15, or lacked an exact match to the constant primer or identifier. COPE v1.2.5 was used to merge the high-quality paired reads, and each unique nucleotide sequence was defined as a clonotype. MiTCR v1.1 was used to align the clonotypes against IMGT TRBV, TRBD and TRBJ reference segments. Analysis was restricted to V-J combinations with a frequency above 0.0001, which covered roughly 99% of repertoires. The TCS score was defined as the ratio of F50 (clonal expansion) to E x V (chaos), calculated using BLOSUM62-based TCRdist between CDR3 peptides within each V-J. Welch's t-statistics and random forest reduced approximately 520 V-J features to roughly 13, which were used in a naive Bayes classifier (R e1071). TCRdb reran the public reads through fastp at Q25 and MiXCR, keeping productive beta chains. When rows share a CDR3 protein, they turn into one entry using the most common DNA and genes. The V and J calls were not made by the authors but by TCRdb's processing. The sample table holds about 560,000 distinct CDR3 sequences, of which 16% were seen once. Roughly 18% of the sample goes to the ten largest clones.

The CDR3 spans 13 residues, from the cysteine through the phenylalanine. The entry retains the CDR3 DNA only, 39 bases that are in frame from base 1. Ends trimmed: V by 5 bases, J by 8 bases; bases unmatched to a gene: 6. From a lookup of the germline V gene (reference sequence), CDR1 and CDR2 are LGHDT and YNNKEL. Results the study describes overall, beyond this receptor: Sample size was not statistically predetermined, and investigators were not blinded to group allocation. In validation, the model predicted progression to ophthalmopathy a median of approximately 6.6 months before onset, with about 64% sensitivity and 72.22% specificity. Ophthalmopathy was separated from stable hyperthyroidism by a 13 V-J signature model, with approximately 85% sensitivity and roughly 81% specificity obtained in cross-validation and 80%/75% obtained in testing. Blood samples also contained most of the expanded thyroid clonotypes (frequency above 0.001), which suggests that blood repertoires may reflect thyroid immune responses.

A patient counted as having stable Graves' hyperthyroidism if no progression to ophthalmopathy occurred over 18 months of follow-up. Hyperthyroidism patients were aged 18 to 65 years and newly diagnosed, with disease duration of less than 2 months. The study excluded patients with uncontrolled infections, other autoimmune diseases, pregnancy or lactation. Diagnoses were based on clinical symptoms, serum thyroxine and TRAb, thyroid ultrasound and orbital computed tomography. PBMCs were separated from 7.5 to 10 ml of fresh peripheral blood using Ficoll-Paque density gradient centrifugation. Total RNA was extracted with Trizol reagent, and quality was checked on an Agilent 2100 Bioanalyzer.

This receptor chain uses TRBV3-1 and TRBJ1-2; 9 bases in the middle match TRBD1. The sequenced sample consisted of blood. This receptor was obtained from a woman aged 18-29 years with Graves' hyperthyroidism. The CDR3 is CASSKDRGNGYTF. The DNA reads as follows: TGTGCCAGCAGCAAGGACAGGGGTAACGGCTACACCTTC.